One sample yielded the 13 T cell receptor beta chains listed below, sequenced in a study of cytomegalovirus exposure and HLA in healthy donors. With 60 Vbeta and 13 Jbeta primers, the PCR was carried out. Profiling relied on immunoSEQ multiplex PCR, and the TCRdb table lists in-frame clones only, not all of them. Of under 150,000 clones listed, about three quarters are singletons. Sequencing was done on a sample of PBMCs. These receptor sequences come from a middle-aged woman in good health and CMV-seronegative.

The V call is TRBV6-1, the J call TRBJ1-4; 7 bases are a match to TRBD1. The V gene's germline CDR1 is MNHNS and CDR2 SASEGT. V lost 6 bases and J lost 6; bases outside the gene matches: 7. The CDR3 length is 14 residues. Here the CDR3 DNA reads TGTGCCAGCAGCACCGGGACAGCGGATGAAAAACTGTTTTTT. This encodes CASSTGTADEKLFF.

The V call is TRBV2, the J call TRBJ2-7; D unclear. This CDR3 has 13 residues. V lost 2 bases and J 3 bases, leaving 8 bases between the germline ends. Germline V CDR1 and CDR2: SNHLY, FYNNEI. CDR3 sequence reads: CASSEPLNYEQYF. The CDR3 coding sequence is TGTGCCAGCAGTGAACCCTTAAACTACGAGCAGTACTTC.

CDR3 in amino acids: CAILDTVNTEAFF. In DNA form, the CDR3 reads TGTGCCATCTTAGACACCGTGAACACTGAAGCTTTCTTT. This chain uses TRBV10-3 with TRBJ1-1; D remains ambiguous. The CDR3 loop spans 13 amino acids. The V gene lost 8 bases and the J gene lost 0 bases, with 10 bases spanning the gap. Germline V CDR1 and CDR2: ENHRY, SYGVKD.

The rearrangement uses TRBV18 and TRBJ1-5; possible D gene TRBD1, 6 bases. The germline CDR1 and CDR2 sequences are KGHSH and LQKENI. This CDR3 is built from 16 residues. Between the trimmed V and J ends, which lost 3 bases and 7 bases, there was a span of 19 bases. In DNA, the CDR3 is TGTGCCAGCTCACCGCCGCCCGGGCCGCAGGGGCAGCCCCAGCATTTT. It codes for CASSPPPGPQGQPQHF.

The CDR3 coding sequence is TGCGCCAGCAGCTTGGATCCGCTAGCGGGAGACAATGAGCAGTTCTTC. This translates into CASSLDPLAGDNEQFF. This chain uses TRBV5-1 with TRBJ2-1; 10 positions match TRBD2. Germline V gene data show CDR1 as SGHRS and CDR2 as YFSETQ. The CDR3 has 16 amino acids. The trim removed 0 bases at V and 5 bases at J, leaving 5 bases unmatched.

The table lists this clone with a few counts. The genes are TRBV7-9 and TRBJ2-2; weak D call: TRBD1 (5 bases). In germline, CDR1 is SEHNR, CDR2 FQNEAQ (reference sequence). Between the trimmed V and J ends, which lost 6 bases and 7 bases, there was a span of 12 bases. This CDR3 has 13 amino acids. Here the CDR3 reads CASSTDTGGELFF. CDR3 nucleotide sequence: TGTGCCAGCAGTACCGACACAGGCGGGGAGCTGTTTTTT.

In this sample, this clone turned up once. The CDR3: CASSAGRNTGELFF. CDR3 bases: TGCGCCAGCAGTGCGGGTAGGAACACCGGGGAGCTGTTTTTT. The rearrangement uses TRBV10-1 and TRBJ2-2; D ambiguous. Germline lookup yields CDR1 WNHNN and CDR2 SYGVQD (reference sequence). CDR3 length equals 14 residues. Trimming shortened V by 4 bases and J by 1 base, and 7 bases separated the two germline ends.

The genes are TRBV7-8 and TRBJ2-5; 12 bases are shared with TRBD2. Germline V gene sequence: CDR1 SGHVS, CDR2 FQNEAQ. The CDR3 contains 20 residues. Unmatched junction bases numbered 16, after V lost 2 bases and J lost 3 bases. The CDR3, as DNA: TGTGCCAGCAGCTTATCTCGTCTAGCGGGGGGGCCAGTGTCGAAAGAGACCCAGTACTTC. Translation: CASSLSRLAGGPVSKETQYF.

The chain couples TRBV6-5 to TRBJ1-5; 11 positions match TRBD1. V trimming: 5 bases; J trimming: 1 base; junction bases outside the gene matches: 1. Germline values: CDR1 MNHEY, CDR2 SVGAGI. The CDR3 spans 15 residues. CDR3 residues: CASSGTGGSNQPQHF. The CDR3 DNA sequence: TGTGCCAGCAGTGGGACAGGGGGAAGCAATCAGCCCCAGCATTTT.

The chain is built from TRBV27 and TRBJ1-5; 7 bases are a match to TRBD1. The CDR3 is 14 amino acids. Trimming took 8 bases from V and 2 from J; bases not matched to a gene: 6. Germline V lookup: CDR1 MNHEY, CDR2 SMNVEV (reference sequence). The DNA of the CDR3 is TGTGCCAGCCAAATTACAGGGGGCAATCAGCCCCAGCATTTT. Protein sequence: CASQITGGNQPQHF.

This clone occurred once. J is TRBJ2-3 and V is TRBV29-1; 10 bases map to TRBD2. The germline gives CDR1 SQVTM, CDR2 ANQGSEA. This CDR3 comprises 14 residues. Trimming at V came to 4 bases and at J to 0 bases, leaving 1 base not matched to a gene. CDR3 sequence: CSVGTSGSTDTQYF. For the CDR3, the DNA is TGCAGCGTTGGGACTAGCGGCAGCACAGATACGCAGTATTTT.

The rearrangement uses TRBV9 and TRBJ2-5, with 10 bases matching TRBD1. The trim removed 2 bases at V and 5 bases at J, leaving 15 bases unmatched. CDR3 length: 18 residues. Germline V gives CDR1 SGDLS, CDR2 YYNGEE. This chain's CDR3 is CASSVEGGTGVVAETQYF. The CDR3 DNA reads TGTGCCAGCAGCGTGGAGGGAGGGACAGGGGTCGTGGCGGAGACCCAGTACTTC. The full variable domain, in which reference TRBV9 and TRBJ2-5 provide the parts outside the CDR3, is DSGVTQTPKHLITATGQRVTLRCSPRSGDLSVYWYQQSLDQGLQFLIQYYNGEERAKGNILERFSAQQFPDLHSELNLSSLELGDSALYFCASSVEGGTGVVAETQYFGPGTRLLVL.

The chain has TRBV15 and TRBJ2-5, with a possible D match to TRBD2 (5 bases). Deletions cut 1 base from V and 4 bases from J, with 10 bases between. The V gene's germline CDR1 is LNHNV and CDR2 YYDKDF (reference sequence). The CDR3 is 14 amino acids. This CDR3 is CATSRASGLETQYF. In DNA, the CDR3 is TGTGCCACCAGCAGAGCCAGCGGTCTAGAGACCCAGTACTTC.